The 15 T cell receptor beta chains below come from one sample, sequenced in a study of neurological immune-mediated disorders. TCRdb re-analysed the 5' RACE reads in MiXCR, keeping a single row per CDR3 protein. Of some 77,000 distinct CDR3 sequences listed, roughly 13% are singletons. The sample's time point: longitudinal time-point 1 (baseline). The sequenced sample was PBMCs. The receptors derive from a female donor with HTLV-1-associated myelopathy (HAM/TSP).

There are many counts of this clonotype. The chain has TRBV12-3 or TRBV12-4 and TRBJ1-6; D might be TRBD1 (5 bases). The length of the CDR3 is 14 residues. V gave up 3 bases and J gave up 6 bases, with 9 bases separating them. The CDR3 region has the DNA TGTGCCAGCAGTTTGGCCGGGGCTAATTCACCCCTCCACTTT. Protein: CASSLAGANSPLHF.

The J gene is TRBJ2-5, the V gene TRBV7-6; 9 nucleotides align to TRBD2. Germline values: CDR1 SGHVS, CDR2 FNYEAQ. CDR3 length: 13 residues. With V trimmed by 1 base and J by 9 bases, 3 bases remained unmatched. CDR3: CASSLDVAGAQYF. In DNA, the CDR3 is TGTGCCAGCAGCTTAGACGTAGCGGGGGCCCAGTACTTC.

The chain employs TRBV5-1 and TRBJ2-1; a weak D match, TRBD2 (6 bases). The CDR3 has 15 residues. Trimming removed 1 base at V and 9 bases at J, with 17 bases between. Looked up from germline, CDR1 is SGHRS and CDR2 is YFSETQ. This chain's CDR3 is CASSLSGYQEGEQFF. The CDR3 region has the DNA TGCGCCAGCAGCTTGTCGGGCTACCAGGAGGGTGAGCAGTTCTTC.

This clonotype showed up many times. The rearrangement uses TRBV20-1 and TRBJ1-2; a weak D match, TRBD1 (5 bases). The ends were cut back, 5 bases at V and 2 bases at J, with 9 bases in the middle. The CDR3 covers 12 residues. Germline-derived CDR1 and CDR2 are DFQATT and SNEGSKA (reference sequence). The CDR3 protein is CSAPTENYGYTF. Written as DNA, the CDR3 is TGCAGTGCTCCGACAGAAAACTATGGCTACACCTTC.

About this clonotype: A much larger clone differs from this one at a single base, so this may be a read error. The J gene is TRBJ1-6, the V gene TRBV11-1; perhaps TRBD1 as D (5 bases). Between the trimmed V and J ends, which lost 6 bases and 9 bases, there was a span of 18 bases. The CDR3 is 15 residues long. Per germline, CDR1 SGHAT and CDR2 FQDESV (reference sequence). DNA of the CDR3: TGTGCCAGCAGAGCACAGGTATCCGCTCCTTCACCCCTCCACTTT. Amino acids: CASRAQVSAPSPLHF.

This clonotype was observed at least ten times. The rearrangement joins TRBV6-2 or TRBV6-3 to TRBJ2-7; D is unclear. Germline V gene data show CDR1 as MNHEY and CDR2 as SVGEGT. The CDR3 runs 15 residues. V was pared by 10 bases and J by 3 bases, with 22 bases between. The CDR3 coding sequence is TGTGCCACCATGGGAACGGGCCGAGGTTTCTACGAGCAGTACTTC. Amino acid sequence: CATMGTGRGFYEQYF.

Many counts were recorded for this clonotype. The chain links TRBV12-3 or TRBV12-4 to TRBJ1-1; D not resolved. V was trimmed by 5 bases and J by 6 bases, leaving 10 bases between them. The CDR3 has 12 residues. As DNA, the CDR3 is TGTGCCAGCAGTCCAGGAGGAGCTGAAGCTTTCTTT. It yields the protein CASSPGGAEAFF.

This clonotype was found many times. The rearrangement joins TRBV28 to TRBJ2-7; 7 bases align to TRBD1. This CDR3 region has 17 residues. Germline CDR1 MDHEN, CDR2 SYDVKM. V trimming: 5 bases; J trimming: 3 bases; junction bases outside the gene matches: 16. CDR3 protein: CASSPPGQTSTLYEQYF. CDR3 nucleotide sequence: TGTGCCAGCAGTCCTCCGGGACAGACTTCTACTCTCTACGAGCAGTACTTC.

This clonotype was detected ten times or more. The rearrangement joins TRBV4-1 to TRBJ2-7; D is undetermined. The CDR3 is 15 amino acids. Germline V gives CDR1 MGHRA, CDR2 YSYEKL. V was clipped by 1 base and J by 5 bases, with 15 bases between them. CDR3 bases: TGCGCCAGCAGCCAAGTTTCAGGAACTCGGGACGAGCAGTACTTC. Translation gives CASSQVSGTRDEQYF.

V gene TRBV7-9 combines with J gene TRBJ2-2, with D possibly being TRBD1 (6 bases). The germline CDR1 and CDR2 sequences are SEHNR and FQNEAQ (reference sequence). V lost 6 bases and J lost 4, with 15 bases in between. The CDR3 spans 15 residues. The CDR3 loop is CASRTNRVFTGELFF. In nucleotides, the CDR3 is TGTGCCAGCAGGACAAACAGGGTGTTCACCGGGGAGCTGTTTTTT.

This clonotype came up many times. The V and J genes are TRBV7-9 and TRBJ2-5; D perhaps matches TRBD2 (7 bases). The V end was cut by 8 bases, the J end by 8 bases, with 18 bases between. Germline-derived CDR1 and CDR2 are SEHNR and FQNEAQ (reference sequence). The CDR3 has 13 residues. The CDR3 DNA reads TGTGCCAGCGTCCGGGGGGCGGGCGAAACCCAGTACTTC. It is translated as CASVRGAGETQYF.

The chain uses TRBV25-1 and TRBJ2-7; D not certain. From germline, CDR1 is MGHDK and CDR2 SYGVNS. V was trimmed by 3 bases and J by 12 bases, leaving 15 bases between them. The CDR3 runs to 12 residues. The CDR3 nucleotides are TGTGCCAGCAGTGATCGTTCGTTTCATGTGTACTTC. Translating it yields CASSDRSFHVYF.

Ten or more counts support this clonotype. The rearrangement links TRBV14 to TRBJ2-5; tentatively, D is TRBD1 (5 bases). Looked up from germline, CDR1 is SGHDN and CDR2 is FVKESK. Trimming removed 0 bases from V and 4 bases from J, with 12 bases in between. This CDR3 spans 15 amino acids. The CDR3 coding sequence is TGTGCCAGCAGCCAAGATCTCAGGGTCGGAGAGACCCAGTACTTC. Residues: CASSQDLRVGETQYF.

By share, this clonotype counts as medium-sized. The genes are TRBV12-3 or TRBV12-4 and TRBJ2-7, with a weak D call TRBD2 (6 bases). The V gene lost 7 bases and the J gene lost 3 bases, with 13 bases spanning the gap. The CDR3 has 13 residues. CDR3 sequence reads: CASTFGGDYEQYF. In DNA form, the CDR3 reads TGTGCCAGCACCTTCGGAGGGGACTACGAGCAGTACTTC.

The table lists this clonotype with many counts. This chain uses TRBV5-1 with TRBJ2-2; D is perhaps TRBD1 (6 bases). V lost 4 bases, J lost 4 bases, and 11 bases lay in between. The CDR3 has 14 amino acids. CDR1 is SGHRS, CDR2 YFSETQ, per germline. The CDR3 DNA follows: TGCGCCAGCAGCAGAGACAGGACCACCGGGGAGCTGTTTTTT. Amino acids: CASSRDRTTGELFF.